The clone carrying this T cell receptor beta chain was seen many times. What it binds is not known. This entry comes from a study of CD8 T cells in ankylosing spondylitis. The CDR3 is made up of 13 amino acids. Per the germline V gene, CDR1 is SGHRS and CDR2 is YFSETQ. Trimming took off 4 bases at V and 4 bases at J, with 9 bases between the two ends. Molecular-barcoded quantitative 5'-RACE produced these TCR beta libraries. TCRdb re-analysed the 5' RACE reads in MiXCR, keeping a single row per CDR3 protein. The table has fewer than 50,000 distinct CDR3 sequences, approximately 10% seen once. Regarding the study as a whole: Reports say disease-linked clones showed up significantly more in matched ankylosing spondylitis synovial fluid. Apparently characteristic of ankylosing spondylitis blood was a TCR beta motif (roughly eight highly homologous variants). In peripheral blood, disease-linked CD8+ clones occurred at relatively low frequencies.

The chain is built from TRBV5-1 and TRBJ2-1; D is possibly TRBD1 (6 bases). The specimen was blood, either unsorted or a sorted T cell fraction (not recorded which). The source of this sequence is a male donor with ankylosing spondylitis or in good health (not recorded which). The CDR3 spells CASSLDSYNEQFF. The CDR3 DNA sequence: TGCGCCAGCAGCCTGGACAGTTACAATGAGCAGTTCTTC.